This T cell receptor (beta chain) was identified in a study of T cells in Graves' hyperthyroidism and ophthalmopathy. The CDR3 spans 14 residues. Trimming removed 0 bases at V and 11 bases at J, with 16 bases between. Germline V lookup: CDR1 MGHRA, CDR2 YSYEKL. This clonotype came up many times. The source material, RNA transcripts, was used to amplify TCR beta CDR3 regions. HTBI primers were used for first-round RT-PCR of the TCR CDR3. TCRdb re-derived calls from the multiplex PCR reads in MiXCR, one entry per CDR3 protein. The sample holds approximately 300,000 distinct CDR3 sequences; approximately 17% are singletons and the top ten take just over 55%.

This chain links TRBV4-1 with TRBJ2-5, with D maybe TRBD1 (5 bases). The specimen sequenced was blood. This clonotype originated in a woman aged 55-69 years with Graves' ophthalmopathy. The CDR3 DNA is TGCGCCAGCAGCCAAGAAGTAGACAACAGGTCACAGTACTTC. Its protein product is CASSQEVDNRSQYF.